The entry that follows covers one TCR beta chain sequence. PCR was performed using 60 Vbeta and 13 Jbeta primers. The assay was immunoSEQ multiplex PCR, and TCRdb's table has in-frame clones only and misses some. The sample has fewer than 200,000 clones; 76% are singletons. This record belongs to a study of cytomegalovirus exposure and HLA in healthy donors. J gave up 1 base and V 4 bases, and 14 bases lay outside the gene matches. In germline, CDR1 is SNHLY, CDR2 FYNNEI. This CDR3 region has 20 residues. This sequence originates from a man aged 60 to 75 in good health and CMV-seronegative. The chain employs TRBV2 and TRBJ2-2, with 11 bases identical to TRBD2. The sample was PBMCs. The CDR3 loop reads CASSVPPGLAVTGNTGELFF. The CDR3 DNA sequence: TGTGCCAGCAGTGTTCCCCCGGGACTAGCGGTAACGGGGAACACCGGGGAGCTGTTTTTT.